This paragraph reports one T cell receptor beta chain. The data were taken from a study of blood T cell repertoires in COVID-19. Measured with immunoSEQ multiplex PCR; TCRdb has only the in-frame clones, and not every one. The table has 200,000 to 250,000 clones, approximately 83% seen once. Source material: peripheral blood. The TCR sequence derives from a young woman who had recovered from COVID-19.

The CDR3 nucleotides read TGCGCCAGCAGCTTTGGGACTAACAATGAGCAGTTCTTC. Translating it yields CASSFGTNNEQFF. The rearrangement uses TRBV5-1 and TRBJ2-1, with TRBD2 matching 7 bases. Germline values: CDR1 SGHRS, CDR2 YFSETQ. Unmatched junction bases numbered 1, after V lost 2 bases and J lost 5 bases. CDR3 length: 13 residues.